The sequence of this TCR beta chain was determined in a study of T cells in localized non-small cell lung cancer. Study-level points and caveats: Multi-region tumor sequencing was not done, so intratumor heterogeneity could not be excluded. Uninvolved adjacent lung showed the highest T cell clonality, exceeding tumor. The appearance of a median 57 of the top 100 tumor clones was seen in adjacent lung. Patients showing higher blood T cell density tended to see longer overall survival.

This table comes from immunoSEQ multiplex PCR, and its TCRdb copy is limited to in-frame clones, with some not included. The repertoire holds approximately 47,000 clones, with around 86% as singletons. Comments on this clone: The antigen is undetermined.

Germline values: CDR1 KGHSH, CDR2 LQKENI. CDR3 length: 13 amino acids. The V and J ends lost 4 bases and 6 bases respectively, with 12 bases between them. Sequenced material: PBMCs, taken before any cancer treatment. The clonotype comes from a man between 40 and 70 years old with stage II lung adenocarcinoma. The chain has TRBV18 and TRBJ1-2; D is unresolved. CDR3: CASSREPDDGYTF. The CDR3 nucleotides read TGTGCCAGCTCACGAGAACCCGACGATGGCTACACCTTC.